The present T cell receptor beta chain was sequenced within a study of CD8 T cells in ankylosing spondylitis. CDR3 size: 15 residues. V was trimmed by 6 bases and J by 9 bases, leaving 22 bases between them. The germline V gene has CDR1 SGHRS and CDR2 YFSETQ. Generation of TCR beta libraries employed quantitative 5'-RACE incorporating molecular barcodes. TCRdb ran MiXCR on the 5' RACE reads and lists one entry per CDR3 protein. This sample has about 450,000 distinct CDR3 sequences; 25% to 30% occur once, and the top ten carry about 0.89%. Study conclusions and caveats: Disease-linked clones proved CD8+ and comparatively uncommon in peripheral blood. Disease-linked clones were reportedly significantly enriched in matched ankylosing spondylitis synovial fluid. There were earlier reports of some motif variants in reactive arthritis synovial fluid and blood. A TCR beta motif made of 7 to 9 highly homologous variants seemed typical of ankylosing spondylitis blood.

This clonotype occurred many times. The antigen is undetermined. Sequencing was carried out using blood, either unsorted or a sorted T cell fraction (not recorded which). The chain recombines TRBV5-1 with TRBJ2-1; D assignment may be TRBD1 or TRBD2 (5 bases each). The TCR originated in a male donor with ankylosing spondylitis. CDR3 loop: CASTITVTGLSEQFF. CDR3 DNA: TGCGCCAGCACCATTACGGTTACGGGGCTGAGTGAGCAGTTCTTC.